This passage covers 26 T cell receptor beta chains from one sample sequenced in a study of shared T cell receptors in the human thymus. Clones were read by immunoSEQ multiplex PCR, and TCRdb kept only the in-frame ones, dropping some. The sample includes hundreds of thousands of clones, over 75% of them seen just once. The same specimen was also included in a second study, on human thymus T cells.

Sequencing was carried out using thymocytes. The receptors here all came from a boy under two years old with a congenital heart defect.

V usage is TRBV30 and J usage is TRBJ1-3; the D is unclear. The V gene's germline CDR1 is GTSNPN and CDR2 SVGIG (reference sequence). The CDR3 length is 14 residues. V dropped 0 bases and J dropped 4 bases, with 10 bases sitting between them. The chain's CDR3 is CAWSVRAGGNTIYF. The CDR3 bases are TGTGCCTGGAGTGTACGCGCGGGAGGAAACACCATATATTTT.

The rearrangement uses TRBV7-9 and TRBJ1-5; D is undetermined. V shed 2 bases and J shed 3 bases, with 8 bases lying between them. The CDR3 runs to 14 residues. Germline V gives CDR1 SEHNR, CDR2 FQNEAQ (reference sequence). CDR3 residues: CASSLTAPNQPQHF. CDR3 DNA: TGTGCCAGCAGCTTAACAGCCCCCAATCAGCCCCAGCATTTT.

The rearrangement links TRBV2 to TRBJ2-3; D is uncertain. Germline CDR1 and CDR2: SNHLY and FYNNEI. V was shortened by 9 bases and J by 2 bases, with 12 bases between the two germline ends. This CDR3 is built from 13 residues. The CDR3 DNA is TGTGCCAGAGGCAGGTCAGCCACAGATACGCAGTATTTT. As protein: CARGRSATDTQYF.

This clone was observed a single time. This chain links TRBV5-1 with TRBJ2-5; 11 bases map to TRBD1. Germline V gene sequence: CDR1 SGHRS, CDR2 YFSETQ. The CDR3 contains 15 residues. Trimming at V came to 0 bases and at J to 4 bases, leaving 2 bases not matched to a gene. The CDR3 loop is CASSLGDRGIETQYF. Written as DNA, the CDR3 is TGCGCCAGCAGCTTGGGGGACAGGGGGATAGAGACCCAGTACTTC.

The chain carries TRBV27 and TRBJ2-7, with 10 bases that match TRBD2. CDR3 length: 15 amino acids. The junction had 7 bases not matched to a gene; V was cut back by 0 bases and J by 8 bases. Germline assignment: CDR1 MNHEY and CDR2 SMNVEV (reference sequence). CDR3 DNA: TGTGCCAGCAGTTTATCGTTGCTAGCGGGAGTTAAGCAGTACTTC. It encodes CASSLSLLAGVKQYF.

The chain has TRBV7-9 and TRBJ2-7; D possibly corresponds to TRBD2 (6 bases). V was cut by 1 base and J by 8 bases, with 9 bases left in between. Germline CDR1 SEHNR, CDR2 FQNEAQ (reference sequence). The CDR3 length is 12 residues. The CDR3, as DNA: TGTGCCAGCAGCTTAGTTGGGGGGAAGCAGTACTTC. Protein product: CASSLVGGKQYF.

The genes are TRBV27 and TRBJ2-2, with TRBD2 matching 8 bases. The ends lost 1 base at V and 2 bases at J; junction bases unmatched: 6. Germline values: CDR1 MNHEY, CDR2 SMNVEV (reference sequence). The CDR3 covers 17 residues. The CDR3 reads CASSLFAGGENTGELFF. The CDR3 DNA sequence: TGTGCCAGCAGTTTATTCGCCGGGGGGGAAAACACCGGGGAGCTGTTTTTT.

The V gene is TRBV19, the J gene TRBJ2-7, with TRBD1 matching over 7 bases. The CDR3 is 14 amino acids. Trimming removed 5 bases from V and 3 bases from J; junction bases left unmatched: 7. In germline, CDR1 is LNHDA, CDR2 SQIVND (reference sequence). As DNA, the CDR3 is TGTGCCAGTAGTCCACCGGGACAGAGCTACGAGCAGTACTTC. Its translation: CASSPPGQSYEQYF.

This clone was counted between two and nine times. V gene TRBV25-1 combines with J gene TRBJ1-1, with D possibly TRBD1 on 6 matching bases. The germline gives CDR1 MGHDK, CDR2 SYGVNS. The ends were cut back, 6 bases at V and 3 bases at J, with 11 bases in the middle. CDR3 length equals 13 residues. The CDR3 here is CASRAKGDTEAFF. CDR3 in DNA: TGTGCCAGCAGGGCCAAGGGGGACACTGAAGCTTTCTTT.

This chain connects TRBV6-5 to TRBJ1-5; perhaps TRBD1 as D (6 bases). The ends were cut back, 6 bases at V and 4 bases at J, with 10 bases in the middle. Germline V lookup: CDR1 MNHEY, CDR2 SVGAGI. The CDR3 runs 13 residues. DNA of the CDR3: TGTGCCAGCAGACGGCAGGGGAATCAGCCCCAGCATTTT. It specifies CASRRQGNQPQHF.

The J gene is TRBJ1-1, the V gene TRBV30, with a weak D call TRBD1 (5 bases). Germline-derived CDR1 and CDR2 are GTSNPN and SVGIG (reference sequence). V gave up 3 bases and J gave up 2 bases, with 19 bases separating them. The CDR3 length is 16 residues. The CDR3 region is CAWSGPIDSRNTEAFF. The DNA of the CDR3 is TGTGCCTGGAGCGGCCCTATAGACAGCAGAAACACTGAAGCTTTCTTT. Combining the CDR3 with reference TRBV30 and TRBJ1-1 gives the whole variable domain SQTIHQWPATLVQPVGSPLSLECTVEGTSNPNLYWYRQAAGRGLQLLFYSVGIGQISSEVPQNLSASRPQDRQFILSSKKLLLSDSGFYLCAWSGPIDSRNTEAFFGQGTRLTVV.

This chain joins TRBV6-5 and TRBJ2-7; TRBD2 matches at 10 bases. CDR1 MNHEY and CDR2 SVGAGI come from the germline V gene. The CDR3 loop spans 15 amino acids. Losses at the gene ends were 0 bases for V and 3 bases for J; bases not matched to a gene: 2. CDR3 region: CASSYSSGRDYEQYF. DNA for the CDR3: TGTGCCAGCAGTTACTCCAGCGGGAGGGACTACGAGCAGTACTTC.

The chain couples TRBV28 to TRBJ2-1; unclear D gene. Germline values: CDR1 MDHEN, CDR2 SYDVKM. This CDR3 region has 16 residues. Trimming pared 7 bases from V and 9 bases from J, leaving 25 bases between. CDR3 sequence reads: CASKFSGAPRGPEQFF. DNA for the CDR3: TGTGCCAGCAAATTTAGTGGCGCTCCCCGAGGCCCTGAGCAGTTCTTC. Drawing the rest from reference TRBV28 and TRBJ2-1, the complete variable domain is DVKVTQSSRYLVKRTGEKVFLECVQDMDHENMFWYRQDPGLGLRLIYFSYDVKMKEKGDIPEGYSVSREKKERFSLILESASTNQTSMYLCASKFSGAPRGPEQFFGPGTRLTVL.

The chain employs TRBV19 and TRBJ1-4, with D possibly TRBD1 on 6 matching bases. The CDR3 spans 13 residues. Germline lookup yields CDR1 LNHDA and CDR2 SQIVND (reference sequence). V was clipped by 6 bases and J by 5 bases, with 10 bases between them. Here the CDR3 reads CASRRGGNEKLFF. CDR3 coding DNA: TGTGCCAGTAGGAGGGGGGGGAATGAAAAACTGTTTTTT. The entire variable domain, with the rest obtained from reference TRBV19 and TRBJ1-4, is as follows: DGGITQSPKYLFRKEGQNVTLSCEQNLNHDAMYWYRQDPGQGLRLIYYSQIVNDFQKGDIAEGYSVSREKKESFPLTVTSAQKNPTAFYLCASRRGGNEKLFFGSGTQLSVL.

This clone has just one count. The CDR3 DNA reads TGTGCCAGCAGTCCGGGACATTTGAACACTGAAGCTTTCTTT. It codes for CASSPGHLNTEAFF. The rearrangement uses TRBV6-4 and TRBJ1-1; weak D call: TRBD1 (6 bases). Germline CDR1 MRHNA, CDR2 SNTAGT. Trimming shortened V by 5 bases and J by 0 bases, and 10 bases separated the two germline ends. CDR3 length: 14 amino acids.

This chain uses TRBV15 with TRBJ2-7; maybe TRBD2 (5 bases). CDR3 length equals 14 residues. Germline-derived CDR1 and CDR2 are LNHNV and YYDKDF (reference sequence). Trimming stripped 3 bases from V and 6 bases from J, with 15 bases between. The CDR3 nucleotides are TGTGCCACCAGCAGTTTGCGGGCCCGCCTCGAGCAGTACTTC. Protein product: CATSSLRARLEQYF.

In nucleotides, the CDR3 is TGTGCCAGCAGCCCAAGGACAGGGGTGAATGGCTACACCTTC. This translates into CASSPRTGVNGYTF. The gene calls are TRBV5-4 and TRBJ1-2, with TRBD1 matching 9 bases. CDR1 and CDR2 (germline): SGHNT, YYREEE (reference sequence). The trim removed 4 bases at V and 6 bases at J, leaving 7 bases unmatched. CDR3 length: 14 residues.

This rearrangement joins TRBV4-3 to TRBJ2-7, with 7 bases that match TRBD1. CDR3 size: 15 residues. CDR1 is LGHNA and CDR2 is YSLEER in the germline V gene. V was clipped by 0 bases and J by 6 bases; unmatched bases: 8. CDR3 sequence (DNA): TGCGCCAGCAGCCAAGATAACGACAGGGCGTGCGAGCAGTACTTC. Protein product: CASSQDNDRACEQYF.

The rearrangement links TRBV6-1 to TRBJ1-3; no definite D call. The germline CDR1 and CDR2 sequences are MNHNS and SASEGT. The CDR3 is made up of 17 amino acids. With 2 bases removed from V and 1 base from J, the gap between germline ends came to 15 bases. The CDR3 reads CASSESTSPKSGNTIYF. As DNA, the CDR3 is TGTGCCAGCAGTGAATCTACGTCCCCAAAATCTGGAAACACCATATATTTT.

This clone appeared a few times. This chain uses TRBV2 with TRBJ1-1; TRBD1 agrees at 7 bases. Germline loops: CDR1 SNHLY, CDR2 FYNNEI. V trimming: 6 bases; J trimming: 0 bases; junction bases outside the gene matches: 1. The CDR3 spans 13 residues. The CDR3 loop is CASRGQMNTEAFF. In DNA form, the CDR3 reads TGTGCCAGCAGGGGACAGATGAACACTGAAGCTTTCTTT.

DNA of the CDR3: TGTGCCAGCAGCTTGTTTTCCAGATCCTACGAGCAGTACTTC. It yields the protein CASSLFSRSYEQYF. The chain has TRBV5-6 and TRBJ2-7; D unclear. The CDR3 length is 14 residues. V was shortened by 1 base and J by 1 base, with 9 bases between the two germline ends. Per the germline V gene, CDR1 is SGHDT and CDR2 is YYEEEE.

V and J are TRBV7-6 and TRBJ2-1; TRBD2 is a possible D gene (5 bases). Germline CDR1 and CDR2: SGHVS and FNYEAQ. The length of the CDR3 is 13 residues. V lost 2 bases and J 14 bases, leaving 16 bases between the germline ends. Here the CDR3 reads CASSLSLAQEKFF. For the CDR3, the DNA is TGTGCCAGCAGCTTAAGTCTAGCCCAAGAAAAGTTCTTC. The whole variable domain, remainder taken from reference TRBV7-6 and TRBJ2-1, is GAGVSQSPRYKVTKRGQDVALRCDPISGHVSLYWYRQALGQGPEFLTYFNYEAQQDKSGLPNDRFSAERPEGSISTLTIQRTEQRDSAMYRCASSLSLAQEKFFGPGTRLTVL.

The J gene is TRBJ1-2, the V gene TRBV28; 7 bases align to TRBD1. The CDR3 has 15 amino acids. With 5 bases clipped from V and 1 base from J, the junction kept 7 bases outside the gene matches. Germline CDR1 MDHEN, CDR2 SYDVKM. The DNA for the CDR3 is TGTGCCAGCAGTGGTCGGGACAGAAGTAACTATGGCTACACCTTC. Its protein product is CASSGRDRSNYGYTF.

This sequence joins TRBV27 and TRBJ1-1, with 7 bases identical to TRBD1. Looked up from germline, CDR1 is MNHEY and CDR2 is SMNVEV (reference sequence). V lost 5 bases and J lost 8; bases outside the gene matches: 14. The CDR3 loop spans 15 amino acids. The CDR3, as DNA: TGTGCCAGCAGTCCGGGACAGCCAAGGCCAAAAGAAGCTTTCTTT. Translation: CASSPGQPRPKEAFF.

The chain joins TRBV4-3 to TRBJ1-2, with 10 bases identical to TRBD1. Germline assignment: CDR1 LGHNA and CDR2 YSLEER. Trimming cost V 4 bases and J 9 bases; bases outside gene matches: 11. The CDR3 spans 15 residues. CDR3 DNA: TGCGCCAGCAGCCCTCGGGACAGGGGTGTTGGGTGCTACACCTTC. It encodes CASSPRDRGVGCYTF.

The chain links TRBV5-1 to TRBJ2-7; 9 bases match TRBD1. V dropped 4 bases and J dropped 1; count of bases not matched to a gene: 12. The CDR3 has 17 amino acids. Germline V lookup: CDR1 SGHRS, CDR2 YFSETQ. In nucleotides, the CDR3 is TGCGCCAGCAGCCCACGGGTGGGGGGACAGGGTTCCTACGAGCAGTACTTC. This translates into CASSPRVGGQGSYEQYF.